The 4 T cell receptor beta chains in this list originate from one sample, sequenced in a study of blood T cell repertoires in COVID-19. Libraries were prepared by immunoSEQ multiplex PCR; TCRdb keeps only in-frame clonotypes and omits some of them. The sample records 200,000 to 300,000 clones, 80% to 90% being singletons. Source material: peripheral blood. These receptors came from a man in his sixties with acute or convalescent COVID-19.

The V and J genes are TRBV29-1 and TRBJ2-1, with a possible D match to TRBD2 (6 bases). Trimming removed 3 bases at V and 3 bases at J, with 15 bases between. The germline CDR1 and CDR2 sequences are SQVTM and ANQGSEA. The CDR3 runs to 15 residues. The CDR3, as DNA: TGCAGCGTTGAGGGCGGGACGGCACTCTACAATGAGCAGTTCTTC. This gives the protein CSVEGGTALYNEQFF.

V gene TRBV18 combines with J gene TRBJ2-6; D is ambiguous. Per the germline V gene, CDR1 is KGHSH and CDR2 is LQKENI. Trimming took off 2 bases at V and 0 bases at J, with 5 bases between the two ends. The CDR3 length is 15 residues. The chain's CDR3 is CASSPESSGANVLTF. CDR3 bases: TGTGCCAGCTCACCAGAGAGCTCTGGGGCCAACGTCCTGACTTTC.

The DNA for the CDR3 is TGCAGTGCTAGACTAGTCAACGAGCAGTACTTC. Protein: CSARLVNEQYF. The chain carries TRBV20-1 and TRBJ2-7; D ambiguous. Trimming took off 2 bases at V and 5 bases at J, with 7 bases between the two ends. Germline V gene sequence: CDR1 DFQATT, CDR2 SNEGSKA (reference sequence). The CDR3 loop spans 11 amino acids.

CDR3: CASSLVSGSQQFF. The CDR3 DNA reads as TGTGCCAGCAGCTTAGTGAGCGGGAGTCAGCAGTTCTTC. The V and J genes are TRBV11-3 and TRBJ2-1; 8 bases are a match to TRBD2. Germline assignment: CDR1 SGHNT and CDR2 YENEEA. CDR3 length: 13 residues. Trimming cost V 1 base and J 11 bases; bases outside gene matches: 4.